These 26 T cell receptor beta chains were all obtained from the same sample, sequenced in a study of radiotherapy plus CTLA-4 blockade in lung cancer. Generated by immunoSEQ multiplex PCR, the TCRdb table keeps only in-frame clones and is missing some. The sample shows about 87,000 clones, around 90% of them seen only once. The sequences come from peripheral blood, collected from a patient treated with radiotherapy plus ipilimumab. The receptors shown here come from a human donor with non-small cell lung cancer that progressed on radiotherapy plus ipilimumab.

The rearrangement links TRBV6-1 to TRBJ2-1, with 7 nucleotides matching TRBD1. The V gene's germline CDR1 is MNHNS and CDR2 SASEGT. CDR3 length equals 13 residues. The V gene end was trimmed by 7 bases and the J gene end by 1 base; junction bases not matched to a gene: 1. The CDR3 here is CASTGQSYNEQFF. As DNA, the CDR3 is TGTGCCAGCACGGGACAGTCCTACAATGAGCAGTTCTTC.

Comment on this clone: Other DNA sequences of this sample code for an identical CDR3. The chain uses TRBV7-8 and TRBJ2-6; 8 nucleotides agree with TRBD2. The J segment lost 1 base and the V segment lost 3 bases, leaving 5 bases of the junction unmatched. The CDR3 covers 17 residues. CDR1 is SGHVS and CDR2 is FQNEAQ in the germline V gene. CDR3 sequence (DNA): TGTGCCAGCAGCTTCTCCGGGGGGGCTTCTGGGGCCAACGTCCTGACTTTC. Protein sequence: CASSFSGGASGANVLTF.

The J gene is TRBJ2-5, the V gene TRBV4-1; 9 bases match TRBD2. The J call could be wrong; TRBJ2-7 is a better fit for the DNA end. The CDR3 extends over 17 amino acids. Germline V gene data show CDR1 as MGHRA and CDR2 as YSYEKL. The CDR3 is CASSQLSSLAGTYEQYF. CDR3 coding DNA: TGCGCCAGCAGCCAATTATCATCGCTAGCGGGGACCTACGAGCAGTACTTC.

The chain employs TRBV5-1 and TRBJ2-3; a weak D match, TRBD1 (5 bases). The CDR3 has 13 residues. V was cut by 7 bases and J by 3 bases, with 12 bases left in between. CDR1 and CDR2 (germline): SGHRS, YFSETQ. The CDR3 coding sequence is TGCGCCAGCCGAATAGGGGTAACAGATACGCAGTATTTT. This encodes CASRIGVTDTQYF.

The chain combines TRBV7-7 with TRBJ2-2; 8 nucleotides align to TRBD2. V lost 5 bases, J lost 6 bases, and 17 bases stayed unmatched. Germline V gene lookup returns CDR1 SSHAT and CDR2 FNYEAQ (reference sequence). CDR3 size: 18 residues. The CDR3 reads CASSLLPAGGIRAGELFF. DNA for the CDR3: TGTGCCAGCAGCCTCCTTCCCGCGGGGGGAATTAGAGCCGGGGAGCTGTTTTTT.

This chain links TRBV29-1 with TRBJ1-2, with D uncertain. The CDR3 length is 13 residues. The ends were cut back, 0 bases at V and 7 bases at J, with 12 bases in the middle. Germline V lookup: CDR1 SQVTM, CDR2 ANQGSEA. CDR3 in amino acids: CSVEETGMSGYTF. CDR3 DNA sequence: TGCAGCGTTGAAGAAACCGGGATGAGTGGCTACACCTTC.

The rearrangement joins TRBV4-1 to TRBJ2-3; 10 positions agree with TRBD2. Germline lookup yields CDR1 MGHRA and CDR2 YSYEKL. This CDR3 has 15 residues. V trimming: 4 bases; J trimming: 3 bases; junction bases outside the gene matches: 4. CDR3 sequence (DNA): TGCGCCAGCAGCCTAAGCGGGAGGGGTACAGATACGCAGTATTTT. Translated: CASSLSGRGTDTQYF.

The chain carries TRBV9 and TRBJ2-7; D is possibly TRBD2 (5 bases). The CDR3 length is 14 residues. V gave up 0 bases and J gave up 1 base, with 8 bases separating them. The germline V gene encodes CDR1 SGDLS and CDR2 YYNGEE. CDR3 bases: TGTGCCAGCAGCGTAGCTGGGGAGTCCTACGAGCAGTACTTC. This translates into CASSVAGESYEQYF. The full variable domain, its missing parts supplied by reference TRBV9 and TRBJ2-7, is DSGVTQTPKHLITATGQRVTLRCSPRSGDLSVYWYQQSLDQGLQFLIQYYNGEERAKGNILERFSAQQFPDLHSELNLSSLELGDSALYFCASSVAGESYEQYFGPGTRLTVT.

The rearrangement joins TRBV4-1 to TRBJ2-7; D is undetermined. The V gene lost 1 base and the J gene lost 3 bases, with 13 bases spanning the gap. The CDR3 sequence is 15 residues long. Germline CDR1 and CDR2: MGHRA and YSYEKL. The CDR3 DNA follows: TGCGCCAGCAGCCAAGGACACATCAGCTACTACGAGCAGTACTTC. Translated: CASSQGHISYYEQYF.

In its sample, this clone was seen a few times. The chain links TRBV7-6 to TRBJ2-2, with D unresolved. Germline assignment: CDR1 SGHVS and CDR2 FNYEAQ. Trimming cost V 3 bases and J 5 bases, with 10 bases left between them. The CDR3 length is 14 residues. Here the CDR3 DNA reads TGTGCCAGCAGCTTCAACGGGTGGACCGGGGAGCTGTTTTTT. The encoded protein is CASSFNGWTGELFF.

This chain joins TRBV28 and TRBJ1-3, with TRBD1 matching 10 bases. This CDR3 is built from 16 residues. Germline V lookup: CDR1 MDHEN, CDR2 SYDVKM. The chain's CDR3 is CDNYSRDRGFGNTIYF. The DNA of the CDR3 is TGTGACAACTACTCGAGGGACAGGGGTTTCGGAAACACCATATATTTT. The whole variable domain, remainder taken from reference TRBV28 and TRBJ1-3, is DVKVTQSSRYLVKRTGEKVFLECVQDMDHENMFWYRQDPGLGLRLIYFSYDVKMKEKGDIPEGYSVSREKKERFSLILESASTNQTSMYLCDNYSRDRGFGNTIYFGEGSWLTVV.

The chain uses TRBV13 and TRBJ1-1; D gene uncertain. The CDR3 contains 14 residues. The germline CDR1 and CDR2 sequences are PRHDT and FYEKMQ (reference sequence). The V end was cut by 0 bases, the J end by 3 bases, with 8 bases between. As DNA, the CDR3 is TGTGCCAGCAGCTTAGGGGGTCGGGACACTGAAGCTTTCTTT. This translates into CASSLGGRDTEAFF.

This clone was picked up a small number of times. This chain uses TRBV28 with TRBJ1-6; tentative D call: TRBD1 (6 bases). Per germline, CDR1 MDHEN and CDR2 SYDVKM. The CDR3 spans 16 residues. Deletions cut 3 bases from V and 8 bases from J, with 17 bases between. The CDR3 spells CASSFSTGPRDSPLHF. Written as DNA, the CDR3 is TGTGCCAGCAGTTTTTCTACAGGGCCGAGGGATTCACCCCTCCACTTT.

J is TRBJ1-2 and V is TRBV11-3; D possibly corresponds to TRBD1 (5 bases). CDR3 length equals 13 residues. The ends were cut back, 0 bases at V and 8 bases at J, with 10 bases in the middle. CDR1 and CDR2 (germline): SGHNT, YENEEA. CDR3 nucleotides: TGTGCCAGCAGCTTAGACCCAGGGATCGGCTACACCTTC. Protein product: CASSLDPGIGYTF.

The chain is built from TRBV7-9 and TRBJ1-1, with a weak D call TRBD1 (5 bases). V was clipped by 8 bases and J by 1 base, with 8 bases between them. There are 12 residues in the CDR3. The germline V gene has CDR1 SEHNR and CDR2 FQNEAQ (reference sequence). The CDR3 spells CASEGRNTEAFF. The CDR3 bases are TGTGCCAGCGAGGGGAGGAACACTGAAGCTTTCTTT.

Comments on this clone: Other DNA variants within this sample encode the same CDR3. CDR3 in DNA: TGTGCCAGCAGTTTAGGGACAGGAAGCAATCAGCCCCAGCATTTT. Amino acid sequence: CASSLGTGSNQPQHF. The V gene is TRBV28, the J gene TRBJ1-5, with 8 positions matching TRBD1. From germline, CDR1 is MDHEN and CDR2 SYDVKM. There are 15 residues in the CDR3. V lost 2 bases to trimming and J lost 1 base; unmatched junction nucleotides: 1.

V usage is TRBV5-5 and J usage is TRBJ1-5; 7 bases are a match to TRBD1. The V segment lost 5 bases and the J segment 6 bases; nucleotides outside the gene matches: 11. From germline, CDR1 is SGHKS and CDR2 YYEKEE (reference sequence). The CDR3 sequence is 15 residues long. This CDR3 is CASSLSIQGSQPQHF. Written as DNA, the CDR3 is TGTGCCAGCAGTCTGAGTATACAGGGGAGTCAGCCCCAGCATTTT.

CDR3 residues: CASSQGAESSYEQYF. The CDR3 DNA sequence: TGTGCCAGCTCACAGGGGGCGGAAAGCTCCTACGAGCAGTACTTC. The chain uses TRBV18 and TRBJ2-7; 7 bases line up with TRBD1. Germline-derived CDR1 and CDR2 are KGHSH and LQKENI. The J segment lost 0 bases and the V segment lost 4 bases, leaving 6 bases of the junction unmatched. The CDR3 consists of 15 residues.

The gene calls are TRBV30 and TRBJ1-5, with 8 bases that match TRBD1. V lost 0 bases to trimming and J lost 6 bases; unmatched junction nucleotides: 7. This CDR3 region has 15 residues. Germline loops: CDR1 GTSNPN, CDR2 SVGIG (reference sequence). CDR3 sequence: CAWSVDQGAGQPQHF. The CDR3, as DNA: TGTGCCTGGAGTGTAGACCAGGGGGCAGGTCAGCCCCAGCATTTT.

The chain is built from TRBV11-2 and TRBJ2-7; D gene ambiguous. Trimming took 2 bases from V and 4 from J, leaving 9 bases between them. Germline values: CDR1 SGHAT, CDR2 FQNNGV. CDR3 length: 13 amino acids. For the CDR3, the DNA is TGTGCCAGCAGCTTACAGCCCGAATACGAGCAGTACTTC. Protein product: CASSLQPEYEQYF.

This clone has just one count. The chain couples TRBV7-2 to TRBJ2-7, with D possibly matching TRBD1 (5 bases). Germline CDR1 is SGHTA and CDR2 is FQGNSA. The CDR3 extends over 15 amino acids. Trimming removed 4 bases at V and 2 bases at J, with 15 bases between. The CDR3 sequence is CASSYDRSLTYEQYF. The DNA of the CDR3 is TGTGCCAGCAGCTACGACAGATCTTTAACCTACGAGCAGTACTTC.

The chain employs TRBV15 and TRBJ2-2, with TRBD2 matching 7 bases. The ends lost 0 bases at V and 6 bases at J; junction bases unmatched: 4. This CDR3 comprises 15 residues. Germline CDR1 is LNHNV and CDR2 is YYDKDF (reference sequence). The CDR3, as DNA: TGTGCCACCAGCAGAGATCTCGCGGGAGCCGGGGAGCTGTTTTTT. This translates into CATSRDLAGAGELFF.

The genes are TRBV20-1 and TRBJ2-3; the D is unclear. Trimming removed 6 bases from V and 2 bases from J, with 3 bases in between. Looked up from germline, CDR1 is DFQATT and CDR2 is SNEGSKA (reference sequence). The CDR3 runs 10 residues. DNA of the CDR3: TGCAGTGCAAACACAGATACGCAGTATTTT. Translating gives CSANTDTQYF.

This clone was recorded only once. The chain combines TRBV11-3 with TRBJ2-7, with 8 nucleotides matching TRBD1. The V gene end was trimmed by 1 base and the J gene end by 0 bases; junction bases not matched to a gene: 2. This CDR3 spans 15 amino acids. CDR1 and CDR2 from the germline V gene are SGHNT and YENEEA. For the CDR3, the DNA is TGTGCCAGCAGCTTAGGACAGGGGAGCTCCTACGAGCAGTACTTC. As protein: CASSLGQGSSYEQYF.

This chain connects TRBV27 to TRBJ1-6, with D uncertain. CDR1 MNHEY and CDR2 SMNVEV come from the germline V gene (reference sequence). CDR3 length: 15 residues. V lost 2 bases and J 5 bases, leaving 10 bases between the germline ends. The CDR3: CASSLVGVNNSPLHF. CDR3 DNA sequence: TGTGCCAGCAGTTTAGTAGGCGTTAATAATTCACCCCTCCACTTT.

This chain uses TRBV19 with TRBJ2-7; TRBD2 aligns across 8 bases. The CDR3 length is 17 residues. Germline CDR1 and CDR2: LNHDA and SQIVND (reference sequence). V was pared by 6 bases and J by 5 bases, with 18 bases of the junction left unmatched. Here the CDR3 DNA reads TGTGCCAGTAGCCGAACAGGGTTTTATAGCGGGGACCACGAGCAGTACTTC. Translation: CASSRTGFYSGDHEQYF.